This T cell receptor (beta chain) originates from a study of technical replicates of blood from four donors. Germline CDR1 and CDR2: LNHDA and SQIVND (reference sequence). Trimming took 5 bases from V and 3 from J, leaving 8 bases between them. The CDR3 runs to 13 residues. The table came from immunoSEQ multiplex PCR; TCRdb's copy has only in-frame clones and leaves some out. The sample includes tens of thousands of clones, around 91% of them seen just once. The receptor's source is a human donor in good health. Some clones in this sample may be carry-over from other donors' samples. The chain links TRBV19 to TRBJ1-5; D call uncertain. The sequenced sample was T cells isolated from PBMCs. The CDR3 DNA sequence: TGTGCCAGTAGTTACAGCCCCAATCAGCCCCAGCATTTT. As protein: CASSYSPNQPQHF.